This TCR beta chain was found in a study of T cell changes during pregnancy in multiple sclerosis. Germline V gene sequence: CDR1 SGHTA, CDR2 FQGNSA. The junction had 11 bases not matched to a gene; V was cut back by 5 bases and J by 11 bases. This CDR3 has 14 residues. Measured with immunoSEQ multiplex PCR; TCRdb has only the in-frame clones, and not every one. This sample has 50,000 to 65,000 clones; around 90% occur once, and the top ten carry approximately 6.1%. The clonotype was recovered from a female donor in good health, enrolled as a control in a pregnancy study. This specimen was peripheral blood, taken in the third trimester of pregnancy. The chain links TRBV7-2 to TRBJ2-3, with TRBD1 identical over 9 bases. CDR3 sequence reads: CASSHDTGGPGQYF. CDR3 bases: TGTGCCAGCAGCCATGACACAGGGGGCCCCGGGCAGTATTTT.